These 24 T cell receptor beta chains were sequenced from one sample in a study of beta chain features in type 1 diabetes. Expressed TCRB transcripts were sequenced because the entire RNA isolate underwent reverse transcription. Generated by immunoSEQ multiplex PCR, the TCRdb table keeps only in-frame clones and is missing some. The data show about 13,000 clones, 35% to 55% seen once. The material sequenced was stem cell memory CD4+ T cells from blood. The receptor source for this set is a man between 18 and 29 years old in good health.

The chain recombines TRBV11-2 with TRBJ2-7; D possibly corresponds to TRBD1 (5 bases). The CDR3 has 16 residues. Trimming cost V 1 base and J 7 bases, with 20 bases left between them. Germline V gives CDR1 SGHAT, CDR2 FQNNGV. The CDR3 DNA reads TGTGCCAGCAGCTTAGGACAGATAGCCATACCTACGGAGCAGTACTTC. This gives the protein CASSLGQIAIPTEQYF.

This chain joins TRBV11-3 and TRBJ2-1; D is unresolved. The ends were cut back, 4 bases at V and 6 bases at J, with 4 bases in the middle. CDR3 size: 11 residues. CDR1 and CDR2 (germline): SGHNT, YENEEA. CDR3 nucleotides: TGTGCCAGCAGCTCGGGCAATGAGCAGTTCTTC. It translates to CASSSGNEQFF.

J is TRBJ2-1 and V is TRBV6-6; 8 nucleotides line up with TRBD1. V was clipped by 5 bases and J by 3 bases; unmatched bases: 9. This CDR3 region has 16 residues. CDR1 is MNHNY, CDR2 SVGAGI, per germline (reference sequence). The CDR3 is CASSILPGQDYNEQFF. In DNA, the CDR3 is TGTGCCAGCAGTATCCTTCCGGGACAGGACTACAATGAGCAGTTCTTC.

This CDR3 is CASSLARGSGGLSEQFF. In DNA form, the CDR3 reads TGTGCCAGCAGCTTAGCGAGAGGTAGCGGGGGACTTAGCGAGCAGTTCTTC. This chain uses TRBV7-9 with TRBJ2-1, with 9 bases that match TRBD2. Trimming removed 0 bases from V and 10 bases from J; junction bases left unmatched: 13. CDR1 SEHNR and CDR2 FQNEAQ come from the germline V gene (reference sequence). The length of the CDR3 is 17 residues.

The chain is built from TRBV7-6 and TRBJ2-1; 9 bases are shared with TRBD2. CDR1 and CDR2 (germline): SGHVS, FNYEAQ. This CDR3 contains 16 residues. V shed 5 bases, J shed 4 bases, and the junction held 9 bases outside the gene matches. The CDR3 loop reads CASSAPGTSPYNEQFF. In DNA, the CDR3 is TGTGCCAGCAGCGCCCCCGGGACTAGCCCATACAATGAGCAGTTCTTC.

This sequence joins TRBV7-2 and TRBJ2-1; D is unclear. The CDR3 runs to 15 residues. CDR1 is SGHTA, CDR2 FQGNSA, per germline. V lost 2 bases to trimming and J lost 0 bases, with 8 bases between them. Here the CDR3 reads CASSLTVSSYNEQFF. CDR3 DNA sequence: TGTGCCAGCAGCTTAACGGTTAGCTCCTACAATGAGCAGTTCTTC.

The CDR3 bases are TGCGCCAGCAGCTTGACATCAGTGAATGAAAAACTGTTTTTT. It translates to CASSLTSVNEKLFF. The gene calls are TRBV5-1 and TRBJ1-4; D is undetermined. The CDR3 is 14 residues long. The V end was cut by 1 base, the J end by 5 bases, with 9 bases between. Germline CDR1 SGHRS, CDR2 YFSETQ.

This clone was seen a single time. The gene calls are TRBV6-5 and TRBJ1-6; D not resolved. Looked up from germline, CDR1 is MNHEY and CDR2 is SVGAGI. Trimming took 5 bases from V and 8 from J, leaving 7 bases between them. CDR3 length: 12 amino acids. The CDR3 loop reads CASSGDDSPLHF. In DNA, the CDR3 is TGTGCCAGCAGTGGAGACGATTCACCCCTCCACTTT.

This clone was observed a few times. The chain couples TRBV5-6 to TRBJ2-7; 9 nucleotides match TRBD1. This CDR3 spans 13 amino acids. Germline-derived CDR1 and CDR2 are SGHDT and YYEEEE. The trim removed 0 bases at V and 7 bases at J, leaving 2 bases unmatched. CDR3 sequence (DNA): TGTGCCAGCAGCTTGGTGGGACAGGGAGAGCAGTACTTC. As protein: CASSLVGQGEQYF.

The V gene is TRBV7-9, the J gene TRBJ2-2, with a possible D match to TRBD2 (6 bases). Germline V gene sequence: CDR1 SEHNR, CDR2 FQNEAQ (reference sequence). The length of the CDR3 is 13 residues. The ends were cut back, 2 bases at V and 6 bases at J, with 7 bases in the middle. In nucleotides, the CDR3 is TGTGCCAGCAGCTTAACGGGGGCCGGGGAGCTGTTTTTT. It specifies CASSLTGAGELFF.

The sample holds one count of this clone. This chain links TRBV7-8 with TRBJ1-2; D remains ambiguous. There are 14 residues in the CDR3. V was clipped by 5 bases and J by 4 bases, with 14 bases between them. Germline V gene sequence: CDR1 SGHVS, CDR2 FQNEAQ. The CDR3 DNA is TGTGCCAGCAGCCAAGCGGGGATGGTCTATGGCTACACCTTC. Its protein product is CASSQAGMVYGYTF.

This clone was seen a few times. V usage is TRBV10-3 and J usage is TRBJ2-3; weak D call: TRBD2 (6 bases). The CDR3 consists of 14 residues. CDR1 is ENHRY and CDR2 is SYGVKD in the germline V gene. Trimming pared 6 bases from V and 2 bases from J, leaving 12 bases between. For the CDR3, the DNA is TGTGCCATCAGGCGGGGTTTAGACACAGATACGCAGTATTTT. This gives the protein CAIRRGLDTDTQYF.

This clone was found a few times. The gene calls are TRBV18 and TRBJ1-3; no definite D call. This CDR3 has 14 residues. In germline, CDR1 is KGHSH, CDR2 LQKENI. V was pared by 2 bases and J by 4 bases, with 9 bases between. The CDR3 loop reads CASSPGESGNTIYF. The CDR3 DNA reads as TGTGCCAGCTCACCAGGGGAGAGCGGAAACACCATATATTTT.

The rearrangement links TRBV7-2 to TRBJ2-3; TRBD2 aligns across 15 bases. Germline trimming cut 5 bases from V and 5 bases from J; bases unmatched to any gene: 8. CDR1 is SGHTA and CDR2 is FQGNSA in the germline V gene. This CDR3 spans 17 amino acids. CDR3 amino acids: CASSRGLAGGGGDTQYF. Here the CDR3 DNA reads TGTGCCAGCAGCCGGGGACTAGCGGGGGGTGGAGGAGATACGCAGTATTTT.

The chain has TRBV29-1 and TRBJ1-3; D remains ambiguous. Germline V gene data show CDR1 as SQVTM and CDR2 as ANQGSEA. With 3 bases removed from V and 0 bases from J, the gap between germline ends came to 9 bases. CDR3 length equals 14 residues. CDR3 bases: TGCAGCGTTGACGGGTCGATCTCTGGAAACACCATATATTTT. This translates into CSVDGSISGNTIYF. The entire variable domain, with the rest obtained from reference TRBV29-1 and TRBJ1-3, is as follows: SAVISQKPSRDICQRGTSLTIQCQVDSQVTMMFWYRQQPGQSLTLIATANQGSEATYESGFVIDKFPISRPNLTFSTLTVSNMSPEDSSIYLCSVDGSISGNTIYFGEGSWLTVV.

The J gene is TRBJ1-6, the V gene TRBV7-2; no firm D call. This CDR3 is built from 12 residues. The germline V gene has CDR1 SGHTA and CDR2 FQGNSA. V lost 1 base to trimming and J lost 10 bases, with 5 bases between them. CDR3 sequence: CASSLELSPLHF. DNA of the CDR3: TGTGCCAGCAGCTTAGAGCTGTCACCCCTCCACTTT.

This chain links TRBV25-1 with TRBJ2-5; the match to TRBD2 covers 12 bases. The V segment lost 0 bases and the J segment 2 bases; nucleotides outside the gene matches: 4. The CDR3 loop spans 17 amino acids. In germline, CDR1 is MGHDK, CDR2 SYGVNS. DNA for the CDR3: TGTGCCAGCAGTGAATATCGACTAGCGGGAGTTCAAGAGACCCAGTACTTC. Residues: CASSEYRLAGVQETQYF.

The V gene is TRBV20-1, the J gene TRBJ1-2, with D uncertain. This CDR3 spans 11 amino acids. Trimming removed 6 bases from V and 8 bases from J, with 13 bases in between. Germline V gene sequence: CDR1 DFQATT, CDR2 SNEGSKA (reference sequence). CDR3 DNA sequence: TGCAGTGCCGCAGAGGAGGTCGGCTACACCTTC. Translating it yields CSAAEEVGYTF.

The CDR3: CASRKSSGNTIYF. The CDR3, as DNA: TGTGCCAGCAGGAAGAGCTCTGGAAACACCATATATTTT. This chain joins TRBV6-5 and TRBJ1-3; D call uncertain. Germline CDR1 is MNHEY and CDR2 is SVGAGI. The V end was cut by 6 bases, the J end by 0 bases, with 6 bases between. The CDR3 length is 13 residues.

This rearrangement joins TRBV5-6 to TRBJ2-5, with TRBD2 matching 8 bases. The ends lost 0 bases at V and 5 bases at J; junction bases unmatched: 6. The CDR3 covers 15 residues. CDR1 is SGHDT, CDR2 YYEEEE, per germline. The CDR3 here is CASSLGLAGRETQYF. For the CDR3, the DNA is TGTGCCAGCAGCTTGGGGTTAGCGGGGAGGGAGACCCAGTACTTC.

This rearrangement joins TRBV19 to TRBJ2-4, with TRBD1 matching over 7 bases. V shed 6 bases, J shed 9 bases, and the junction held 11 bases outside the gene matches. This CDR3 is built from 14 residues. The germline CDR1 and CDR2 sequences are LNHDA and SQIVND (reference sequence). CDR3 amino acids: CASSPRTGLVIQYF. The CDR3 DNA follows: TGTGCCAGTAGCCCTCGGACAGGATTGGTCATTCAGTACTTC.

The chain carries TRBV2 and TRBJ2-2; TRBD2 is a possible D gene (5 bases). The CDR3 covers 17 residues. Germline V gene sequence: CDR1 SNHLY, CDR2 FYNNEI. V lost 0 bases, J lost 6 bases, and 17 bases lay in between. CDR3: CASSEAARHPGAGELFF. The CDR3 coding sequence is TGTGCCAGCAGTGAAGCTGCACGGCACCCCGGGGCCGGGGAGCTGTTTTTT. The full variable domain, completed using reference TRBV2 and TRBJ2-2, is EPEVTQTPSHQVTQMGQEVILRCVPISNHLYFYWYRQILGQKVEFLVSFYNNEISEKSEIFDDQFSVERPDGSNFTLKIRSTKLEDSAMYFCASSEAARHPGAGELFFGEGSRLTVL.

This clone was observed a handful of times. The chain recombines TRBV7-9 with TRBJ2-3; D perhaps matches TRBD1 (6 bases). Germline CDR1 SEHNR, CDR2 FQNEAQ (reference sequence). V was cut by 2 bases and J by 2 bases, with 8 bases left in between. There are 14 residues in the CDR3. CDR3 region: CASSLWDTTDTQYF. In DNA form, the CDR3 reads TGTGCCAGCAGCTTATGGGACACCACAGATACGCAGTATTTT.

The rearrangement uses TRBV29-1 and TRBJ2-5, with D possibly matching TRBD2 (6 bases). The CDR3 is 12 amino acids. Germline CDR1 reads SQVTM; CDR2 reads ANQGSEA. Deletions cut 7 bases from V and 4 bases from J, with 13 bases between. The CDR3 spells CSAGTLPETQYF. Here the CDR3 DNA reads TGCAGCGCTGGGACTCTCCCAGAGACCCAGTACTTC.